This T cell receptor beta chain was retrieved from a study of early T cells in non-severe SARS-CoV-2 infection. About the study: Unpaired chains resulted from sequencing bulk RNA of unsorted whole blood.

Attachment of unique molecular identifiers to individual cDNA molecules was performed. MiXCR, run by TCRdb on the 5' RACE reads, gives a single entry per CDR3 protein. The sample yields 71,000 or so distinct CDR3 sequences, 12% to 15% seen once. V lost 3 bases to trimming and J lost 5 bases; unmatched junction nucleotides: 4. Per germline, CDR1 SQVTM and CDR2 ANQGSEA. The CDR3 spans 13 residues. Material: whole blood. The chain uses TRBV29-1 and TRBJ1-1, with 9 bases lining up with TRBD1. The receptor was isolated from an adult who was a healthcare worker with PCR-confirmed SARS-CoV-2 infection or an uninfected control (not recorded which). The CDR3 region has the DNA TGCAGCGTTGATGACAGGGGGAGGACTGAAGCTTTCTTT. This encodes CSVDDRGRTEAFF.